This passage covers 19 T cell receptor beta chains from one sample sequenced in a study of blood T cell repertoires in COVID-19. Only in-frame clones appear in the TCRdb table, and some are missing; sequencing was by immunoSEQ multiplex PCR. The sample lists roughly 40,000 clones; about 88% were seen once. The specimen was peripheral blood. All receptors derive from a human donor in a cohort sampled during active COVID-19.

This clone was seen a handful of times. The V call is TRBV14, the J call TRBJ1-6; a possible D gene is TRBD1 (6 bases). Trimming pared 1 base from V and 7 bases from J, leaving 11 bases between. The CDR3 is 15 residues long. Germline values: CDR1 SGHDN, CDR2 FVKESK. The CDR3 nucleotides are TGTGCCAGCAGCCAAGCCACAGGGACGAATTCACCCCTCCACTTT. As protein: CASSQATGTNSPLHF. Supplemented by reference TRBV14 and TRBJ1-6, the full variable domain reads EAGVTQFPSHSVIEKGQTVTLRCDPISGHDNLYWYRRVMGKEIKFLLHFVKESKQDESGMPNNRFLAERTGGTYSTLKVQPAELEDSGVYFCASSQATGTNSPLHFGNGTRLTVT.

This chain uses TRBV5-4 with TRBJ2-7; 12 bases agree with TRBD2. The J segment lost 6 bases and the V segment lost 4 bases, leaving 5 bases of the junction unmatched. The CDR3 spans 14 residues. Germline V CDR1 and CDR2: SGHNT, YYREEE (reference sequence). The CDR3 protein is CASSETGLAGEQYF. CDR3 sequence (DNA): TGTGCCAGCAGCGAGACGGGACTAGCGGGCGAGCAGTACTTC.

In its sample, this clone was seen once. This chain links TRBV11-2 with TRBJ1-1; D is possibly TRBD1 (5 bases). V was shortened by 3 bases and J by 1 base, with 9 bases between the two germline ends. This CDR3 contains 14 residues. Germline V CDR1 and CDR2: SGHAT, FQNNGV. CDR3 in amino acids: CASSLGLTNTEAFF. The CDR3 coding sequence is TGTGCCAGCAGCTTGGGACTGACGAACACTGAAGCTTTCTTT.

V is TRBV10-3 and J is TRBJ1-1; 8 bases align to TRBD1. The CDR3 sequence is 16 residues long. The germline V gene encodes CDR1 ENHRY and CDR2 SYGVKD. V dropped 2 bases and J dropped 1; count of bases not matched to a gene: 6. The CDR3 region is CAISEAHGQGNTEAFF. The CDR3 nucleotides read TGTGCCATCAGTGAGGCACATGGACAGGGGAACACTGAAGCTTTCTTT.

The chain links TRBV6-1 to TRBJ1-3; 8 bases map to TRBD1. V gave up 4 bases and J gave up 0 bases; unmatched junction bases: 5. In germline, CDR1 is MNHNS, CDR2 SASEGT. CDR3 length: 16 residues. CDR3 protein: CASSGGQGGSGNTIYF. The CDR3, as DNA: TGTGCCAGCAGTGGCGGACAGGGCGGCTCTGGAAACACCATATATTTT.

This chain connects TRBV6-1 to TRBJ1-5, with 8 nucleotides matching TRBD1. There are 15 residues in the CDR3. J was trimmed by 4 bases and V by 3 bases; bases with no gene match: 5. The germline gives CDR1 MNHNS, CDR2 SASEGT. CDR3 amino acids: CASSDFRQGNQPQHF. The CDR3 DNA follows: TGTGCCAGCAGTGATTTCCGACAGGGGAATCAGCCCCAGCATTTT.

The chain employs TRBV19 and TRBJ1-5, with TRBD1 matching over 7 bases. Looked up from germline, CDR1 is LNHDA and CDR2 is SQIVND (reference sequence). The CDR3 is 17 residues long. The J segment lost 7 bases and the V segment lost 2 bases, leaving 14 bases of the junction unmatched. The CDR3 DNA reads TGTGCCAGTAGTATACCCGGGACAGCCGGATTGAACCAGCCCCAGCATTTT. Protein: CASSIPGTAGLNQPQHF. Complete variable domain (other parts from reference TRBV19 and TRBJ1-5): DGGITQSPKYLFRKEGQNVTLSCEQNLNHDAMYWYRQDPGQGLRLIYYSQIVNDFQKGDIAEGYSVSREKKESFPLTVTSAQKNPTAFYLCASSIPGTAGLNQPQHFGDGTRLSIL.

V usage is TRBV2 and J usage is TRBJ2-1; 7 bases are shared with TRBD2. Germline lookup yields CDR1 SNHLY and CDR2 FYNNEI. J lost 0 bases, V lost 6 bases, and 5 bases had no gene match. This CDR3 has 15 residues. The CDR3 nucleotides are TGTGCCAGCAGCGCCGGGACTACCTCCTACAATGAGCAGTTCTTC. Its protein product is CASSAGTTSYNEQFF. The complete variable domain, with remaining parts taken from reference TRBV2 and TRBJ2-1, reads EPEVTQTPSHQVTQMGQEVILRCVPISNHLYFYWYRQILGQKVEFLVSFYNNEISEKSEIFDDQFSVERPDGSNFTLKIRSTKLEDSAMYFCASSAGTTSYNEQFFGPGTRLTVL.

V is TRBV9 and J is TRBJ2-7; 10 bases align to TRBD1. Losses at the gene ends were 4 bases for V and 6 bases for J; bases not matched to a gene: 7. Germline V lookup: CDR1 SGDLS, CDR2 YYNGEE. The CDR3 sequence is 14 residues long. CDR3 in DNA: TGTGCCAGCAGCTTTGAGACAGGGGGCAGCGAGCAGTACTTC. Translated, it gives CASSFETGGSEQYF.

The chain links TRBV2 to TRBJ2-5; no firm D call. Deletions cut 3 bases from V and 4 bases from J, with 9 bases between. There are 13 residues in the CDR3. Per the germline V gene, CDR1 is SNHLY and CDR2 is FYNNEI. CDR3 residues: CASSESRRETQYF. The CDR3 DNA follows: TGTGCCAGCAGTGAGTCGAGGAGAGAGACCCAGTACTTC.

The chain uses TRBV30 and TRBJ1-2, with 8 bases that match TRBD1. Germline V CDR1 and CDR2: GTSNPN, SVGIG (reference sequence). The CDR3 runs 16 residues. J was trimmed by 6 bases and V by 0 bases; bases with no gene match: 12. The CDR3 nucleotides are TGTGCCTGGAGTGTACGTCTGACAGGGGTTAGGGATGGCTACACCTTC. Protein sequence: CAWSVRLTGVRDGYTF.

The chain recombines TRBV6-5 with TRBJ1-3; no firm D call. V was pared by 8 bases and J by 2 bases, with 7 bases between. CDR3 length: 12 residues. Germline CDR1 and CDR2: MNHEY and SVGAGI. The CDR3 DNA reads TGTGCCAGCGGGCGTACTGGAAACACCATATATTTT. Amino acid sequence: CASGRTGNTIYF.

V is TRBV27 and J is TRBJ2-1; the D gene is possibly TRBD2 (6 bases). CDR1 MNHEY and CDR2 SMNVEV come from the germline V gene (reference sequence). The CDR3 loop spans 16 amino acids. Trimming pared 2 bases from V and 3 bases from J, leaving 14 bases between. In DNA, the CDR3 is TGTGCCAGCAGTTTACGAGGCGGGGAGCTCTACAATGAGCAGTTCTTC. Translating it yields CASSLRGGELYNEQFF.

The chain couples TRBV5-5 to TRBJ1-1, with a tentative D call TRBD1 (5 bases). CDR1 and CDR2 from the germline V gene are SGHKS and YYEKEE (reference sequence). Trimming shortened V by 5 bases and J by 2 bases, and 13 bases separated the two germline ends. The length of the CDR3 is 14 residues. The CDR3 loop is CASRLQGGNTEAFF. The CDR3 nucleotides are TGTGCCAGCAGACTCCAGGGAGGTAACACTGAAGCTTTCTTT.

The chain joins TRBV10-2 to TRBJ2-7, with D uncertain. There are 14 residues in the CDR3. V was trimmed by 4 bases and J by 3 bases, leaving 13 bases between them. CDR1 is WSHSY and CDR2 is SAAADI in the germline V gene. The CDR3 here is CASSGPATNYEQYF. In DNA, the CDR3 is TGCGCCAGCAGTGGGCCAGCGACCAACTACGAGCAGTACTTC.

As DNA, the CDR3 is TGCGCCAGCAGCTTGGGAGCGGGGGGCTTAATGAACAATGAGCAGTTCTTC. Protein sequence: CASSLGAGGLMNNEQFF. This chain joins TRBV5-1 and TRBJ2-1; 9 bases match TRBD2. Germline V gene lookup returns CDR1 SGHRS and CDR2 YFSETQ. V dropped 0 bases and J dropped 5; count of bases not matched to a gene: 9. This CDR3 is 17 amino acids long. The full variable domain, in which reference TRBV5-1 and TRBJ2-1 provide the parts outside the CDR3, is KAGVTQTPRYLIKTRGQQVTLSCSPISGHRSVSWYQQTPGQGLQFLFEYFSETQRNKGNFPGRFSGRQFSNSRSEMNVSTLELGDSALYLCASSLGAGGLMNNEQFFGPGTRLTVL.

The chain joins TRBV4-1 to TRBJ1-4; 12 positions match TRBD1. The trim removed 4 bases at V and 7 bases at J, leaving 10 bases unmatched. Per germline, CDR1 MGHRA and CDR2 YSYEKL. The CDR3 is made up of 17 amino acids. The DNA of the CDR3 is TGCGCCAGCAGCCGAGGGACAGGGGGCGGGAGCAGTGAAAAACTGTTTTTT. Protein product: CASSRGTGGGSSEKLFF.

This clone has just one count. This chain links TRBV27 with TRBJ2-7, with TRBD2 matching 15 bases. The CDR3 runs 18 residues. V lost 2 bases and J lost 2; bases outside the gene matches: 7. Germline CDR1 reads MNHEY; CDR2 reads SMNVEV (reference sequence). Written as DNA, the CDR3 is TGTGCCAGCAGTTTAGAGGGACTAGCGGGGGGCCCCGCCTACGAGCAGTACTTC. As protein: CASSLEGLAGGPAYEQYF.

With regard to this clone: A junction boundary mismatches the germline segment, possibly from a read error. This CDR3 is also generated by other DNA sequences in the sample. The chain employs TRBV5-1 and TRBJ2-2; perhaps TRBD2 as D (6 bases). This CDR3 is 16 amino acids long. Germline V lookup: CDR1 SGHRS, CDR2 YFSETQ. The chain's CDR3 is CASSWLGLTNTGELFF. CDR3 in DNA: TGCGCCAGTAGCTGGCTGGGACTTACGAACACCGGGGAGCTGTTTTTT.